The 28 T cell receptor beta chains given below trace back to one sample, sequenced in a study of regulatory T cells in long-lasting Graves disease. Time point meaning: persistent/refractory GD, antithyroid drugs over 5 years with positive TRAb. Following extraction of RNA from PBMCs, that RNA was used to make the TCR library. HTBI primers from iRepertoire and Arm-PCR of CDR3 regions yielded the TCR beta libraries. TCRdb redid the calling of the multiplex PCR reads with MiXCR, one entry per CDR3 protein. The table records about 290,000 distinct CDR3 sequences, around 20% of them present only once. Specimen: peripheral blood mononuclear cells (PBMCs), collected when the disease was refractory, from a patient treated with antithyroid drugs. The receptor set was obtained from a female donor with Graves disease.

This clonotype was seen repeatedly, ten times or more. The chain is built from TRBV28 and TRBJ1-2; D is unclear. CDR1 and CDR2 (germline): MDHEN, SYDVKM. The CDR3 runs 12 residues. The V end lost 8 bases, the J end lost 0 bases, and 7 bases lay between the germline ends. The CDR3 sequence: CASSQSNYGYTF. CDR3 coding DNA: TGTGCCAGCTCTCAGTCTAACTATGGCTACACCTTC.

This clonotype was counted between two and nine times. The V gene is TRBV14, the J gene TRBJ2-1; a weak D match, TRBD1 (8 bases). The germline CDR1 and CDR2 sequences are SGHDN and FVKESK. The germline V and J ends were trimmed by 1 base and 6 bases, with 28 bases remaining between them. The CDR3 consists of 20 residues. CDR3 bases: TGTGCCAGCAGCCAAGCGGGAGGCAGGGGGCGAGCCACCCACCTCAATGAGCAGTTCTTC. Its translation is CASSQAGGRGRATHLNEQFF.

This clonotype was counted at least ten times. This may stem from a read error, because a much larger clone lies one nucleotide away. As DNA, the CDR3 is TGTGCCAGCAGCCCCTACTACGAGCAGTACTTC. It codes for CASSPYYEQYF. The rearrangement links TRBV7-2 to TRBJ2-7; D is undetermined. The CDR3 is 11 residues long. From germline, CDR1 is SGHTA and CDR2 FQGNSA. V was shortened by 5 bases and J by 3 bases, with 5 bases between the two germline ends. Drawing the rest from reference TRBV7-2 and TRBJ2-7, the complete variable domain is GAGVSQSPSNKVTEKGKDVELRCDPISGHTALYWYRQSLGQGLEFLIYFQGNSAPDKSGLPSDRFSAERTGGSVSTLTIQRTQQEDSAVYLCASSPYYEQYFGPGTRLTVT.

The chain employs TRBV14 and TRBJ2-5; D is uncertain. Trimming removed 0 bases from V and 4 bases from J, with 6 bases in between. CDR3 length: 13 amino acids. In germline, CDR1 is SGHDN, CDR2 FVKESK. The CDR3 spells CASSQDARETQYF. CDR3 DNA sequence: TGTGCCAGCAGCCAAGATGCTCGAGAGACCCAGTACTTC.

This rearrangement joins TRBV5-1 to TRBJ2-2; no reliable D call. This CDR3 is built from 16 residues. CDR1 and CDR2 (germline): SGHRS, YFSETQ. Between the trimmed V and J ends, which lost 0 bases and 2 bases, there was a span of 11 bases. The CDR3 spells CASSLGRALNTGELFF. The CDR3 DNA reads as TGCGCCAGCAGCTTGGGAAGGGCCTTAAACACCGGGGAGCTGTTTTTT. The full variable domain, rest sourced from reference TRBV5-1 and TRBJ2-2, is KAGVTQTPRYLIKTRGQQVTLSCSPISGHRSVSWYQQTPGQGLQFLFEYFSETQRNKGNFPGRFSGRQFSNSRSEMNVSTLELGDSALYLCASSLGRALNTGELFFGEGSRLTVL.

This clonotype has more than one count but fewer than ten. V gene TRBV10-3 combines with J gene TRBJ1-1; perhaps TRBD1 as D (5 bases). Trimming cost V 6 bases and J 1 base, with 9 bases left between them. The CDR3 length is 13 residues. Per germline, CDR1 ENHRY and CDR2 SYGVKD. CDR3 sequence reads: CAIRTTGNTEAFF. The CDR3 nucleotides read TGTGCCATCAGGACAACAGGGAACACTGAAGCTTTCTTT.

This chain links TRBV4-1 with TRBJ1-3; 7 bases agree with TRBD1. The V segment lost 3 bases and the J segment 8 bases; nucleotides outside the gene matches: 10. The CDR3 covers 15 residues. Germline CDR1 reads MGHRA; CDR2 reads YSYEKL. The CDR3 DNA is TGCGCCAGCAGCCAGGGATTAGACAGGGCTTACACCATATATTTT. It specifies CASSQGLDRAYTIYF.

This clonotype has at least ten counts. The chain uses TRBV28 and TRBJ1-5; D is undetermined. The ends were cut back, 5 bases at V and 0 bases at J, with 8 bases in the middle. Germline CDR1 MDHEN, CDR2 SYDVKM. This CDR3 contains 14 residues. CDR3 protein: CASSPQNSNQPQHF. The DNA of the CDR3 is TGTGCCAGCAGTCCACAAAATAGCAATCAGCCCCAGCATTTT.

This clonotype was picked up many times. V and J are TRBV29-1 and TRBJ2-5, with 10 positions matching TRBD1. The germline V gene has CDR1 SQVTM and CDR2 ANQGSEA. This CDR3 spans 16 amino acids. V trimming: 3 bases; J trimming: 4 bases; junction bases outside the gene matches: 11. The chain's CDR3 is CSVDTGQGGYGETQYF. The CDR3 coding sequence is TGCAGCGTTGACACTGGACAGGGGGGGTATGGAGAGACCCAGTACTTC.

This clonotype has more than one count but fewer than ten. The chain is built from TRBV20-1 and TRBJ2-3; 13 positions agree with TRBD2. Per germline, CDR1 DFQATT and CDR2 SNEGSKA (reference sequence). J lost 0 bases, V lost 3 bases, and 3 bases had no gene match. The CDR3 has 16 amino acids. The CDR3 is CSASGLAGVSTDTQYF. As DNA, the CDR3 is TGCAGTGCTAGTGGACTAGCGGGAGTTAGCACAGATACGCAGTATTTT.

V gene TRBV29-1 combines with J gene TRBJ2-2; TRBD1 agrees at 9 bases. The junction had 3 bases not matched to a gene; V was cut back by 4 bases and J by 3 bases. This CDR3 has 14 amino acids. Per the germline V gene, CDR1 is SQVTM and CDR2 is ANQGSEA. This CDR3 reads CSVGDRDYTGELFF. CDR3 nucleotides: TGCAGCGTTGGGGACAGGGACTACACCGGGGAGCTGTTTTTT.

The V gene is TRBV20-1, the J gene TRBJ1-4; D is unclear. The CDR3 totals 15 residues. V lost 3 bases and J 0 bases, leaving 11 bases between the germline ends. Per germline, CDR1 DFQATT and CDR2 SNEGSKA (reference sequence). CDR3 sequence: CSARGSDATNEKLFF. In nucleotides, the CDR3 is TGCAGTGCTAGGGGTTCCGACGCAACTAATGAAAAACTGTTTTTT.

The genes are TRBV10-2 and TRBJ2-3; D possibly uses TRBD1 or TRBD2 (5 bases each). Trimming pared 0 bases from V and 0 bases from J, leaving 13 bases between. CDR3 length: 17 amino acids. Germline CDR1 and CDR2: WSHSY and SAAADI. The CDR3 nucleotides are TGCGCCAGCAGTGAGTCGAGGGGCGTGGGAAGCACAGATACGCAGTATTTT. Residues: CASSESRGVGSTDTQYF.

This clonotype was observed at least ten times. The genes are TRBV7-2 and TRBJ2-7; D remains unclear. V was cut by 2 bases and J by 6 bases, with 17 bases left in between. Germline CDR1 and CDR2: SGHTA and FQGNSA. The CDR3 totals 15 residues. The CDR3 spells CASSLWSTDTSEQYF. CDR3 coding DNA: TGTGCCAGCAGCTTATGGTCTACAGACACCTCCGAGCAGTACTTC.

CDR3 sequence (DNA): TGTGCCAGCAGCCAAGATCTAAGCCCAATGAACACTGAAGCTTTCTTT. Amino acid sequence: CASSQDLSPMNTEAFF. The chain is built from TRBV3-1 and TRBJ1-1; no clear D. Germline V gene lookup returns CDR1 LGHDT and CDR2 YNNKEL (reference sequence). V lost 0 bases and J 0 bases, leaving 11 bases between the germline ends. CDR3 size: 16 residues.

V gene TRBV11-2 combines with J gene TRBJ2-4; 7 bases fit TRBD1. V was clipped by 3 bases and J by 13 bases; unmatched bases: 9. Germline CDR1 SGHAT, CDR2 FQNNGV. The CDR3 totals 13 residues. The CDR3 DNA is TGTGCCAGCAGCTTCGATGGGAAAGGGGGCCAGTACTTC. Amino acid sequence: CASSFDGKGGQYF.

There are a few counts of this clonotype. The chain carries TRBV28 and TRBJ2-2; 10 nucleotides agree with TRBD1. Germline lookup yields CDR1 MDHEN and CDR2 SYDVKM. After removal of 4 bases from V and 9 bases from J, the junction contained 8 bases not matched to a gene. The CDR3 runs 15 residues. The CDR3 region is CASSSGDRGLRELFF. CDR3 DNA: TGTGCCAGCAGTTCTGGGGACAGGGGACTCCGGGAGCTGTTTTTT.

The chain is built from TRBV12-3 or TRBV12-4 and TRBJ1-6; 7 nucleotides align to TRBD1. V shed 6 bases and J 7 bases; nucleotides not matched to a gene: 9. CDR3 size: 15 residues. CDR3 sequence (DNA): TGTGCCAGCAGCCCGGGACAGCCGGAGAATTCACCCCTCCACTTT. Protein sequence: CASSPGQPENSPLHF.

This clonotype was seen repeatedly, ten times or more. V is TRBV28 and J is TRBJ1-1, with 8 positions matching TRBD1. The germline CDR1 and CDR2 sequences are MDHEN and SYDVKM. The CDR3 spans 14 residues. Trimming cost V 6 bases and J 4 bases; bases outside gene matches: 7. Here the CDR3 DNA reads TGTGCCAGCAGCCCTGGACAGGGTGGCACTGAAGCTTTCTTT. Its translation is CASSPGQGGTEAFF.

The CDR3, as DNA: TGCAGTGCAGATGGACAGGGGATCTACGAGCAGTACTTC. Its translation is CSADGQGIYEQYF. This chain uses TRBV20-1 with TRBJ2-7; 9 bases agree with TRBD1. Trimming took 6 bases from V and 3 from J; bases not matched to a gene: 6. The CDR3 totals 13 residues. CDR1 is DFQATT and CDR2 is SNEGSKA in the germline V gene (reference sequence).

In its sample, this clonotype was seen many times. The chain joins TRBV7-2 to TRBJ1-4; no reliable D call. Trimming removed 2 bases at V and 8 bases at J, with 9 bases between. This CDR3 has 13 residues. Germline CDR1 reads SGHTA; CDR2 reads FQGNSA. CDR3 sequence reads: CASSLQYGEKLFF. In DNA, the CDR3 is TGTGCCAGCAGCTTACAATACGGAGAAAAACTGTTTTTT.

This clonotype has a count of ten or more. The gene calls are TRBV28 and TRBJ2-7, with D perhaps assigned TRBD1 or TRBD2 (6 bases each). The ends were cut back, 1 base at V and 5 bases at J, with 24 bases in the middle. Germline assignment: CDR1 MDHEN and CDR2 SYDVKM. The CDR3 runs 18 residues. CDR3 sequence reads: CASSLSKFLGGAMDEQYF. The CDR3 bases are TGTGCCAGCAGTTTATCAAAATTTTTGGGGGGCGCTATGGACGAGCAGTACTTC.

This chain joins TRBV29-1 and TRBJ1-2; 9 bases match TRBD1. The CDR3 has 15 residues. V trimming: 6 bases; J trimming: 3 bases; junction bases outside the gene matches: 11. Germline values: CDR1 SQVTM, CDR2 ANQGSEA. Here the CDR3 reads CSVRTRQGVDYGYTF. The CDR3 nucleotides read TGCAGCGTCCGAACCCGACAGGGGGTAGACTATGGCTACACCTTC. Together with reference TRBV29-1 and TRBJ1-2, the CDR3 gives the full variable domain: SAVISQKPSRDICQRGTSLTIQCQVDSQVTMMFWYRQQPGQSLTLIATANQGSEATYESGFVIDKFPISRPNLTFSTLTVSNMSPEDSSIYLCSVRTRQGVDYGYTFGSGTRLTVV.

CDR3 loop: CSVVLSRNEQFF. The CDR3 DNA reads as TGCAGCGTCGTTTTAAGTAGGAATGAGCAGTTCTTC. The genes are TRBV29-1 and TRBJ2-1, with no clear D. Trimming took 6 bases from V and 7 from J, leaving 13 bases between them. Germline assignment: CDR1 SQVTM and CDR2 ANQGSEA. The CDR3 totals 12 residues.

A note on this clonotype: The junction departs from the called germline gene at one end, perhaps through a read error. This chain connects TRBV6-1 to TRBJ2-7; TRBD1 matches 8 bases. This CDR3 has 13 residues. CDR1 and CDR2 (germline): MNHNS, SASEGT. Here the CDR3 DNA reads TGTGCCAGCAGTCGGGACAGGTCCTACGAGCAGCACTTC. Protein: CASSRDRSYEQHF.

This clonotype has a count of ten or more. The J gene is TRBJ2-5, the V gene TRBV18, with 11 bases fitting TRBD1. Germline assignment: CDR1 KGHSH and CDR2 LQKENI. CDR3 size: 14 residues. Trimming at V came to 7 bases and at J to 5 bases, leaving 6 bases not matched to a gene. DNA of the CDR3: TGTGCCAGCTGTGGACAGGGGGCGGAGGAGACCCAGTACTTC. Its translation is CASCGQGAEETQYF. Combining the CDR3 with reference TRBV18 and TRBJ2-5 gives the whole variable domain NAGVMQNPRHLVRRRGQEARLRCSPMKGHSHVYWYRQLPEEGLKFMVYLQKENIIDESGMPKERFSAEFPKEGPSILRIQQVVRGDSAAYFCASCGQGAEETQYFGPGTRLLVL.

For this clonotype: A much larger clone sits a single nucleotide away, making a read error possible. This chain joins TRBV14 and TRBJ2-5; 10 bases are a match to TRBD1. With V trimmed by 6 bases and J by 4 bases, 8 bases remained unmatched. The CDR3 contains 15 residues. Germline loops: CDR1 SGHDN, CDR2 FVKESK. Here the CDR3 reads CASSDNRTGGETQYF. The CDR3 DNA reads TGTGCCAGCAGTGATAACAGGACAGGGGGAGAGACCCAGTACTTC.

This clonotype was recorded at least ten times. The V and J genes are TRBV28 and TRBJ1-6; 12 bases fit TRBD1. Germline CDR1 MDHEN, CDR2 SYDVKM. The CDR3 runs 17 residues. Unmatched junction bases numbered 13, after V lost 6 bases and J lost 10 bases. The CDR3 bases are TGTGCCAGCAGGGGGACCGGGACAGGGGGCAGATACTCACCCCTCCACTTT. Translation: CASRGTGTGGRYSPLHF.